The rows below give T cell receptor beta chains drawn from one sample of a study of blood T cell repertoires in COVID-19. Some clones are missing from TCRdb's copy, which holds only in-frame ones; the method was immunoSEQ multiplex PCR. The sample includes roughly 400,000 clones, about 88% of them seen just once. Sequencing used PBMCs or T cells enriched from blood (not recorded which). Receptor source: a woman between 18 and 29 years old who had been exposed to COVID-19. Both conserved end residues are part of each CDR3. The D gene is left open where the match is weak. A row's size may be missing; if present it is once, few, many or a size class.

TGTGCCAGCAGCGTTGGGCTCCGCACTGAAGCTTTCTTT	CASSVGLRTEAFF	NA	TRBJ1-1	TRBV9	NA
TGTGCCAGCAGGACAGGGGGCGTTAGGTACGAGCAGTACTTC	CASRTGGVRYEQYF	NA	TRBJ2-7	TRBV2	TRBD1
TGTGCCAGCAGTTTATTCCGACAGACTGAAGCTTTCTTT	CASSLFRQTEAFF	NA	TRBJ1-1	TRBV28	NA
TGTGCCACCACCACAGGGGGCGCAAGAAATGAGCAGTTCTTC	CATTTGGARNEQFF	NA	TRBJ2-1	TRBV28	TRBD1
TGTGCCAGCAGCGTAGCAGGGTATGATGCCGCTTTCTTT	CASSVAGYDAAFF	NA	TRBJ1-1	TRBV9	NA
TGTGCCAGCAAGGGGGCATCCAACTATGGCTACACCTTC	CASKGASNYGYTF	NA	TRBJ1-2	TRBV6-5	TRBD1
TGTGCCAGCAGCTCGATTCGAGGGTACAACGAAAAACTGTTTTTT	CASSSIRGYNEKLFF	NA	TRBJ1-4	TRBV11-2	NA
TGTGCCAGCAGCGCACCGGGACTTAACACCGGGGAGCTGTTTTTT	CASSAPGLNTGELFF	NA	TRBJ2-2	TRBV7-6	NA
TGTGCCAGCAGCTCGCCGAAAGGGGGCGGAGGCTACACCTTC	CASSSPKGGGGYTF	NA	TRBJ1-2	TRBV11-2	TRBD1
TGTGCCAGCAGTTTACAGTCCCCCTATGGCTACACCTTC	CASSLQSPYGYTF	NA	TRBJ1-2	TRBV28	NA
TGCGCCAGCAGCCCTACCGGACTAGCGGGGGGGAGCTCCTACAATGAGCAGTTCTTC	CASSPTGLAGGSSYNEQFF	NA	TRBJ2-1	TRBV4-1	TRBD2
TGTGCCAGCAGGGGACAGGGGCCAACCGGGGAGCTGTTTTTT	CASRGQGPTGELFF	NA	TRBJ2-2	TRBV2	TRBD1
TGTGCCAGCAGCCAAGAACTAGGGAGGAACACTGAAGCTTTCTTT	CASSQELGRNTEAFF	NA	TRBJ1-1	TRBV14	NA
TGTGCCAGCAATGAGGGAGCCTACGAGCAGTACTTC	CASNEGAYEQYF	NA	TRBJ2-7	TRBV28	NA
TGTGCCAGCAGCCCCGGGGACTATGGCTACACCTTC	CASSPGDYGYTF	NA	TRBJ1-2	TRBV27	NA
TGTGCCAGCGGGGACAGTCGGAATTCACCCCTCCACTTT	CASGDSRNSPLHF	few	TRBJ1-6	TRBV28	TRBD1
TGTGCCAGCAGCTGGACTGGGTCAGTCCCCGAGCAGTACTTC	CASSWTGSVPEQYF	once	TRBJ2-7	TRBV5-4	NA
TGTGCCAGCAGCGGAGAGGCAGAAAACATTCAGTACTTC	CASSGEAENIQYF	few	TRBJ2-4	TRBV7-9	NA
TGTGCCACCGAGCCTGGCCCCGGGACTAGCGGGGGGGCAGATACGCAGTATTTT	CATEPGPGTSGGADTQYF	NA	TRBJ2-3	TRBV24-1	TRBD2
TGTGCCAGCAGCTTAGTCAGGGGGTTCGCAGATACGCAGTATTTT	CASSLVRGFADTQYF	NA	TRBJ2-3	TRBV7-8	TRBD1
TGTGCCAGCAGCTCTGTGACAGGGCTGGGTGAGCAGTACTTC	CASSSVTGLGEQYF	NA	TRBJ2-7	TRBV5-5	TRBD1
TGTGCCAGCTCACCAGTACAGGGTGAAAAACTGTTTTTT	CASSPVQGEKLFF	NA	TRBJ1-4	TRBV18	NA
TGTGCCAGCAGCTTATCAGGGCGCGAGACCCAGTACTTC	CASSLSGRETQYF	NA	TRBJ2-5	TRBV7-9	NA
TGCAGTGTCGAGAGCGCAAACATTCAGTACTTC	CSVESANIQYF	NA	TRBJ2-4	TRBV20-1	NA
TGTGCCAGTAGTATTTTCGGGGCTAATGAAAAACTGTTTTTT	CASSIFGANEKLFF	NA	TRBJ1-4	TRBV19	NA
TGTGCCAGCAGTTTAGGGGCTTCACCCCTCCACTTT	CASSLGASPLHF	once	TRBJ1-6	TRBV12-3/TRBV12-4	NA
TGTGCCACCAGCAGGGGGGCTTCACCCCTCCACTTT	CATSRGASPLHF	NA	TRBJ1-6	TRBV15	NA
TGTGCCAGCTCACCACCGCCGCGCGGGGCCAATGAAGCTTTCTTT	CASSPPPRGANEAFF	NA	TRBJ1-1	TRBV18	NA